What follows are 11 T cell receptor beta chains derived from one specimen sequenced in a study of cytomegalovirus exposure and HLA in healthy donors. A multiplex PCR was run with 60 Vbeta primers and 13 Jbeta primers. Assay used: immunoSEQ multiplex PCR; TCRdb lists only in-frame clones, some missing. Counted here are 200,000 or so clones, around 83% occurring once; the ten biggest clones make up 6.5%. Sequencing used PBMCs. Every receptor here comes from a woman aged 50 to 60 in good health and CMV-seropositive.

V usage is TRBV28 and J usage is TRBJ2-7; D uncertain. V lost 5 bases and J lost 4, with 6 bases in between. Looked up from germline, CDR1 is MDHEN and CDR2 is SYDVKM. CDR3 length: 11 residues. CDR3 sequence: CASSPRYEQYF. The DNA for the CDR3 is TGTGCCAGCAGTCCCCGGTACGAGCAGTACTTC.

This rearrangement joins TRBV23-1 to TRBJ2-3, with 7 bases fitting TRBD1. TRBV23-1 is marked as an open reading frame, function uncertain. J gave up 1 base and V 7 bases, and 5 bases lay outside the gene matches. The CDR3 totals 14 residues. CDR3 in amino acids: CASTRQGRTDTQYF. DNA of the CDR3: TGCGCCAGCACCCGACAGGGCCGCACAGATACGCAGTATTTT.

The table lists this clone with a count of one. The DNA for the CDR3 is TGTGCCAGCAGCTTAGGTAGGGTGGACAGGGCCTATGGCTACACCTTC. The encoded protein is CASSLGRVDRAYGYTF. This sequence joins TRBV11-2 and TRBJ1-2; 8 positions agree with TRBD1. After removal of 1 base from V and 4 bases from J, the junction contained 8 bases not matched to a gene. The CDR3 has 16 amino acids. The germline CDR1 and CDR2 sequences are SGHAT and FQNNGV. Combining the CDR3 with reference TRBV11-2 and TRBJ1-2 gives the whole variable domain EAGVAQSPRYKIIEKRQSVAFWCNPISGHATLYWYQQILGQGPKLLIQFQNNGVVDDSQLPKDRFSAERLKGVDSTLKIQPAKLEDSAVYLCASSLGRVDRAYGYTFGSGTRLTVV.

The gene calls are TRBV5-1 and TRBJ2-7, with TRBD2 matching 10 bases. The trim removed 3 bases at V and 3 bases at J, leaving 15 bases unmatched. Germline CDR1 reads SGHRS; CDR2 reads YFSETQ. The CDR3 loop spans 18 amino acids. Here the CDR3 reads CASSSGSSGRATFYEQYF. The CDR3 region has the DNA TGCGCCAGCAGCTCCGGCTCCAGCGGGAGGGCAACTTTCTACGAGCAGTACTTC. The full variable domain, with the rest looked up from reference TRBV5-1 and TRBJ2-7, is KAGVTQTPRYLIKTRGQQVTLSCSPISGHRSVSWYQQTPGQGLQFLFEYFSETQRNKGNFPGRFSGRQFSNSRSEMNVSTLELGDSALYLCASSSGSSGRATFYEQYFGPGTRLTVT.

The gene calls are TRBV5-4 and TRBJ2-5; 10 positions agree with TRBD1. This CDR3 contains 15 residues. CDR1 SGHNT and CDR2 YYREEE come from the germline V gene (reference sequence). Losses at the gene ends were 2 bases for V and 4 bases for J; bases not matched to a gene: 5. This CDR3 is CASSLDRGRLETQYF. Written as DNA, the CDR3 is TGTGCCAGCAGCTTAGACAGGGGGCGCTTAGAGACCCAGTACTTC.

J is TRBJ2-7 and V is TRBV5-8; D perhaps matches TRBD1 (6 bases). Trimming took off 4 bases at V and 1 base at J, with 15 bases between the two ends. Germline assignment: CDR1 SGHTS and CDR2 YDEGEE. The CDR3 runs to 15 residues. The CDR3 loop is CASSPAGALSYEQYF. The CDR3 DNA reads TGTGCCAGCAGCCCCGCAGGGGCCTTGTCCTACGAGCAGTACTTC.

Concerning this clone itself: As the CDR3 is not closed by the conserved phenylalanine or tryptophan, this likely results from a read error. The chain combines TRBV2 with TRBJ2-7, with D hard to call. The V gene lost 2 bases and the J gene lost 3 bases, with 5 bases spanning the gap. Germline V lookup: CDR1 SNHLY, CDR2 FYNNEI. CDR3 length equals 12 residues. This chain's CDR3 is CASSEPSYEQYY. DNA of the CDR3: TGTGCCAGCAGTGAACCCAGCTACGAGCAGTACTAC.

The V gene is TRBV5-4, the J gene TRBJ1-2; D is possibly TRBD1 (6 bases). Germline-derived CDR1 and CDR2 are SGHNT and YYREEE (reference sequence). The CDR3 loop spans 14 amino acids. Between the trimmed V and J ends, which lost 4 bases and 2 bases, there was a span of 12 bases. The CDR3 sequence is CASSTQQGNYGYTF. Here the CDR3 DNA reads TGTGCCAGCAGCACCCAACAGGGAAACTATGGCTACACCTTC.

This chain connects TRBV11-2 to TRBJ1-6; 8 positions agree with TRBD1. The CDR3 sequence is 15 residues long. With V trimmed by 5 bases and J by 6 bases, 6 bases remained unmatched. In germline, CDR1 is SGHAT, CDR2 FQNNGV. The CDR3 coding sequence is TGTGCCAGCAGCCCCCCAGGGGGCCTTAATTCACCCCTCCACTTT. Its translation is CASSPPGGLNSPLHF.

The count of this clone is one. The chain is built from TRBV11-2 and TRBJ2-3; 8 nucleotides agree with TRBD2. CDR1 is SGHAT and CDR2 is FQNNGV in the germline V gene. Trimming cost V 3 bases and J 0 bases; bases outside gene matches: 11. This CDR3 contains 18 residues. The CDR3: CASSFTGGARASTDTQYF. DNA for the CDR3: TGTGCCAGCAGCTTTACCGGGGGGGCCCGAGCCAGCACAGATACGCAGTATTTT.

The rearrangement joins TRBV5-4 to TRBJ1-2; D might be TRBD1 (6 bases). CDR1 and CDR2 from the germline V gene are SGHNT and YYREEE (reference sequence). The CDR3 extends over 15 amino acids. The germline V and J ends were trimmed by 0 bases and 4 bases, with 13 bases remaining between them. The CDR3 DNA follows: TGTGCCAGCAGCTTGGAGCCTTGGGGGCCCTATGGCTACACCTTC. This gives the protein CASSLEPWGPYGYTF. Drawing the rest from reference TRBV5-4 and TRBJ1-2, the complete variable domain is ETGVTQSPTHLIKTRGQQVTLRCSSQSGHNTVSWYQQALGQGPQFIFQYYREEENGRGNFPPRFSGLQFPNYSSELNVNALELDDSALYLCASSLEPWGPYGYTFGSGTRLTVV.